This T cell receptor beta chain was recorded in a study of identical twins. Study findings and constraints: Conclusions were based on cross-sectional statistical analysis, without following the same donors. Sequences that were beta out-of-frame showed weaker excess twin sharing.

A universal primer site was incorporated via template switching, and the cDNA contained unique molecular identifiers. TCRdb used MiXCR to reprocess the 5' RACE reads, holding one entry per CDR3 protein. The data contain roughly 1.6 million distinct CDR3 sequences, around 33% of them singletons. A note on this clonotype: No antigen is known for it. An end of the junction does not agree with germline; a read error may underlie this.

The CDR3 loop spans 15 amino acids. Germline loops: CDR1 SGHRS, CDR2 YFSETQ. The genes are TRBV5-1 and TRBJ2-3, with 9 bases aligning to TRBD2. The receptor was isolated from a newborn girl in good health. The sample consisted of cord blood. In DNA, the CDR3 is TGCGCCAGCAACTTGAGTAGCGGGGGAACAGATACGCAGTATTTT. Amino acids: CASNLSSGGTDTQYF.